Listed here are 21 T cell receptor beta chains from one sample, sequenced in a study of blood T cells in healthy people across ages. With a J-beta primer mix and a sample-barcoded 5' primer, a second PCR ran about 7 to 12 cycles. TCRdb re-called the 5' RACE reads with MiXCR, one entry per CDR3 protein. Seen here are 750,000 to 950,000 distinct CDR3 sequences, about 28% observed once, and the top ten hold roughly a tenth. This sample also appeared in a second study, on T cells of mothers and their children.

The material sequenced was blood. These receptors were collected from a woman between 40 and 50 years old in good health.

A note on this clonotype: An end of the junction differs from the germline gene, which may be a read error. The chain has TRBV28 and TRBJ2-1; no clear D. This CDR3 has 13 amino acids. The germline V gene has CDR1 MDHEN and CDR2 SYDVKM. The CDR3 sequence is CTTTPVSYNGQFF. CDR3 DNA sequence: TGTACCACAACACCGGTCTCCTACAATGGGCAGTTCTTC.

V gene TRBV7-2 combines with J gene TRBJ2-1; TRBD2 is a possible D gene (5 bases). The CDR3 runs to 13 residues. V gave up 3 bases and J gave up 8 bases, with 11 bases separating them. Germline CDR1 and CDR2: SGHTA and FQGNSA. DNA for the CDR3: TGTGCCAGCAGCTTCACCCCGGGGTATGAGCAGTTCTTC. Translation: CASSFTPGYEQFF.

At least ten counts were recorded for this clonotype. The V gene is TRBV4-1, the J gene TRBJ2-5; 8 bases are a match to TRBD2. The CDR3 consists of 15 residues. Germline-derived CDR1 and CDR2 are MGHRA and YSYEKL. Trimming at V came to 1 base and at J to 3 bases, leaving 4 bases not matched to a gene. CDR3 in amino acids: CASSQAGTSEETQYF. CDR3 bases: TGCGCCAGCAGCCAAGCCGGGACTAGTGAAGAGACCCAGTACTTC.

This chain uses TRBV9 with TRBJ1-2; 9 positions match TRBD1. Germline V CDR1 and CDR2: SGDLS, YYNGEE. V was clipped by 0 bases and J by 5 bases; unmatched bases: 2. The length of the CDR3 is 14 residues. CDR3 loop: CASSVGTGEYGYTF. The CDR3 nucleotides are TGTGCCAGCAGCGTAGGGACAGGGGAATATGGCTACACCTTC.

V and J are TRBV7-2 and TRBJ1-1, with D uncertain. The ends were cut back, 5 bases at V and 0 bases at J, with 13 bases in the middle. Per the germline V gene, CDR1 is SGHTA and CDR2 is FQGNSA. CDR3 length equals 15 residues. The CDR3 DNA reads as TGTGCCAGCAGCGTAGGAGGTTACATGAACACTGAAGCTTTCTTT. Translated: CASSVGGYMNTEAFF.

In DNA, the CDR3 is TGTGCCAGCAGCCAAGATCTTAGCGGGAGAGTCCGGTCGCAGTTCTTC. Translation gives CASSQDLSGRVRSQFF. This chain uses TRBV4-2 with TRBJ2-1; the match to TRBD2 covers 9 bases. The V gene's germline CDR1 is LGHNA and CDR2 YNFKEQ. V was pared by 0 bases and J by 12 bases, with 12 bases of the junction left unmatched. There are 16 residues in the CDR3.

This clonotype was observed many times. The chain uses TRBV12-3 or TRBV12-4 and TRBJ2-6; D possibly corresponds to TRBD1 (7 bases). With 8 bases removed from V and 0 bases from J, the gap between germline ends came to 26 bases. The CDR3 runs to 20 residues. The CDR3 bases are TGTGCCAGCCGCCTCCAGGGCAGGGGGGTTTTGAGCTCTGGGGCCAACGTCCTGACTTTC. The encoded protein is CASRLQGRGVLSSGANVLTF.

This clonotype has ten or more counts. J is TRBJ2-7 and V is TRBV9; no clear D gene. Germline V CDR1 and CDR2: SGDLS, YYNGEE. The CDR3 sequence is 16 residues long. Deletions cut 2 bases from V and 1 base from J, with 16 bases between. CDR3 sequence: CASSVDSAGRSYEQYF. CDR3 sequence (DNA): TGTGCCAGCAGCGTTGATTCGGCAGGTAGATCCTACGAGCAGTACTTC.

This clonotype occurred many times. The chain is built from TRBV20-1 and TRBJ2-7, with D perhaps assigned TRBD1 or TRBD2 (5 bases each). The CDR3 is 15 residues long. Trimming stripped 0 bases from V and 3 bases from J, with 15 bases between. Per the germline V gene, CDR1 is DFQATT and CDR2 is SNEGSKA (reference sequence). For the CDR3, the DNA is TGCAGTGCTAGAGATCCGACGGGGACCCTCTACGAGCAGTACTTC. Protein: CSARDPTGTLYEQYF.

Notes on this clonotype: A read error may be the cause here, since a much bigger clone is one base away. The CDR3 DNA follows: TGCAGTGCTAGGTTACTAGCGGAGGCGACCCAGTTCTTC. Its protein is CSARLLAEATQFF. The chain uses TRBV20-1 and TRBJ2-1; 8 nucleotides match TRBD2. V gave up 3 bases and J gave up 13 bases; unmatched junction bases: 11. The CDR3 consists of 13 residues. Per germline, CDR1 DFQATT and CDR2 SNEGSKA (reference sequence).

This clonotype was detected many times. The chain uses TRBV27 and TRBJ2-5; TRBD2 matches 10 bases. The J segment lost 0 bases and the V segment lost 8 bases, leaving 9 bases of the junction unmatched. This CDR3 spans 16 amino acids. The V gene's germline CDR1 is MNHEY and CDR2 SMNVEV (reference sequence). The CDR3 region is CASQAVAGGNQETQYF. In DNA form, the CDR3 reads TGTGCCAGCCAGGCGGTAGCGGGGGGCAACCAAGAGACCCAGTACTTC.

This clonotype was counted at least ten times. The chain uses TRBV7-2 and TRBJ2-4; D remains unclear. The CDR3 runs to 16 residues. Germline V lookup: CDR1 SGHTA, CDR2 FQGNSA. The ends were cut back, 1 base at V and 3 bases at J, with 13 bases in the middle. CDR3 sequence (DNA): TGTGCCAGCAGCTTAGGGGAAGGGATCGGCAAAAACATTCAGTACTTC. Protein product: CASSLGEGIGKNIQYF.

The CDR3 DNA follows: TGTGCCAGCACCCTACGCCATAGCAATCAGCCCCAGCATTTT. Amino acids: CASTLRHSNQPQHF. The V gene is TRBV12-3 or TRBV12-4, the J gene TRBJ1-5, with D unclear. This CDR3 contains 14 residues. V lost 7 bases and J lost 0, with 10 bases in between.

This clonotype was picked up many times. V is TRBV20-1 and J is TRBJ2-5; D is undetermined. This CDR3 is 13 amino acids long. Trimming took off 1 base at V and 9 bases at J, with 15 bases between the two ends. CDR1 is DFQATT and CDR2 is SNEGSKA in the germline V gene (reference sequence). CDR3 in amino acids: CSARGTAGAAQYF. In DNA, the CDR3 is TGCAGTGCTAGAGGCACGGCCGGAGCCGCCCAGTACTTC.

This sequence joins TRBV6-2 or TRBV6-3 and TRBJ2-1, with a tentative D call TRBD2 (5 bases). The end of the DNA is better explained by TRBJ2-7, so the J call may be wrong. CDR3 length: 15 residues. The germline CDR1 and CDR2 sequences are MNHEY and SVGEGT. CDR3 coding DNA: TGTGCCAGCAGTTCTCAGGCTCCCTGGACTTACGAGCAGTACTTC. This sequence encodes CASSSQAPWTYEQYF.

This rearrangement joins TRBV4-3 to TRBJ1-1; 9 bases map to TRBD1. The CDR3 contains 16 residues. The V and J ends lost 4 bases and 5 bases, in that order; junction bases with no gene match: 11. Germline V gene data show CDR1 as LGHNA and CDR2 as YSLEER. The CDR3 coding sequence is TGCGCCAGCAGCCGGATGGGGGGGACAGGGCGGACTGAAGCTTTCTTT. This codes for CASSRMGGTGRTEAFF.

The sample holds many counts of this clonotype. The chain recombines TRBV20-1 with TRBJ1-2, with D uncertain. This CDR3 contains 15 residues. Trimming took off 3 bases at V and 4 bases at J, with 18 bases between the two ends. Germline CDR1 reads DFQATT; CDR2 reads SNEGSKA (reference sequence). The CDR3, as DNA: TGCAGTGCTAGCCCAGAGTTCACTCCATCCTATGGCTACACCTTC. It encodes CSASPEFTPSYGYTF.

V is TRBV5-1 and J is TRBJ1-1, with D maybe TRBD1 (6 bases). Germline V gene lookup returns CDR1 SGHRS and CDR2 YFSETQ. The CDR3 is 13 residues long. The V end was cut by 7 bases, the J end by 6 bases, with 16 bases between. The CDR3 loop reads CASFDSPGAEAFF. The CDR3 DNA reads TGCGCCAGCTTTGACTCACCAGGGGCTGAAGCTTTCTTT.

This clonotype turned up a few times. V and J are TRBV5-1 and TRBJ1-1, with D unclear. CDR1 and CDR2 from the germline V gene are SGHRS and YFSETQ. Trimming removed 0 bases from V and 1 base from J, with 7 bases in between. This CDR3 is built from 14 residues. CDR3 nucleotides: TGCGCCAGCAGCTTGGAACTTACGAACACTGAAGCTTTCTTT. It specifies CASSLELTNTEAFF. Filled out from reference TRBV5-1 and TRBJ1-1, the complete variable domain reads KAGVTQTPRYLIKTRGQQVTLSCSPISGHRSVSWYQQTPGQGLQFLFEYFSETQRNKGNFPGRFSGRQFSNSRSEMNVSTLELGDSALYLCASSLELTNTEAFFGQGTRLTVV.

Note on this clonotype: The junction and the germline gene differ at one end; a read error may be behind it. The chain links TRBV5-8 to TRBJ1-1; tentatively, D is TRBD1 (5 bases). Germline V lookup: CDR1 SGHTS, CDR2 YDEGEE. CDR3 length equals 15 residues. CDR3 loop: CAGSLVGPIRPEAFF. DNA for the CDR3: TGTGCCGGCAGCTTGGTGGGACCGATTAGACCTGAAGCTTTCTTT.

The sample holds many counts of this clonotype. This sequence joins TRBV27 and TRBJ2-7, with 9 bases aligning to TRBD1. This CDR3 contains 15 residues. V gave up 7 bases and J gave up 1 base; unmatched junction bases: 8. The germline gives CDR1 MNHEY, CDR2 SMNVEV (reference sequence). The CDR3 spells CASMVGGTGSYEQYF. CDR3 coding DNA: TGTGCCAGCATGGTAGGGGGGACAGGGTCCTACGAGCAGTACTTC.